These T cell receptor beta chains were read from a single sample in a study of neoadjuvant anti-PD-1 for oral cavity cancer. Generated by immunoSEQ multiplex PCR, the TCRdb table keeps only in-frame clones and is missing some. The sample yields about 13,000 clones, approximately 80% seen once. The material sequenced was PBMCs, taken before nivolumab (anti-PD-1) treatment. These receptors all stem from a person aged 35 to 85 with oral cavity squamous cell carcinoma. Each CDR3 is given with its conserved first and last residue. Each record gives: D gene, V gene, J gene, clone size, CDR3 protein, CDR3 DNA. A D gene is named only where the DNA matches it firmly. Size values are once, few and many counts, or a class for expanded clones, and some rows have none.

NA	TRBV5-1	TRBJ2-7	once	CASSLSGEQYF	TGCGCCAGCAGCTTGTCGGGCGAGCAGTACTTC
NA	TRBV30	TRBJ2-3	NA	CAWSVPHSADTQYF	TGTGCCTGGAGTGTACCCCACTCGGCAGATACGCAGTATTTT
NA	TRBV4-1	TRBJ2-5	NA	CASSQWGRETQYF	TGCGCCAGCAGCCAATGGGGTCGAGAGACCCAGTACTTC
TRBD2	TRBV11-3	TRBJ2-1	NA	CASSGRATTEQFF	TGTGCCAGCAGCGGGAGGGCGACCACTGAGCAGTTCTTC
NA	TRBV10-3	TRBJ1-3	NA	CAISGGGGGSGNTIYF	TGTGCCATCAGTGGGGGTGGCGGTGGCTCTGGAAACACCATATATTTT
NA	TRBV25-1	TRBJ1-6	few	CASSESGTPNSPLHF	TGTGCCAGCAGTGAATCCGGGACACCTAATTCACCCCTCCACTTT
NA	TRBV5-4	TRBJ2-1	NA	CASSSEGQGEQFF	TGTGCCAGCAGCTCCGAGGGCCAGGGGGAGCAGTTCTTC
NA	TRBV5-1	TRBJ2-7	NA	CASSLADRTLGEQYF	TGCGCCAGCAGCTTGGCCGACAGGACTTTGGGGGAGCAGTACTTC
TRBD2	TRBV28	TRBJ2-7	NA	CASRSGGIAYEQYF	TGTGCCAGCCGGAGCGGGGGAATCGCGTACGAGCAGTACTTC
NA	TRBV30	TRBJ2-5	once	CAWSVKGRETQYF	TGTGCCTGGAGTGTAAAGGGAAGGGAGACCCAGTACTTC
TRBD1	TRBV11-2	TRBJ2-2	NA	CASSPLQDRDSWELFF	TGTGCCAGCAGCCCACTCCAAGACAGGGATTCCTGGGAGCTGTTTTTT
TRBD2	TRBV27	TRBJ2-1	NA	CASSASGRREQFF	TGTGCCAGCAGCGCTAGCGGGAGGCGTGAGCAGTTCTTC
TRBD1	TRBV4-1	TRBJ2-1	NA	CASSPTDRVSEQFF	TGCGCCAGCAGCCCAACGGACAGGGTATCCGAGCAGTTCTTC
TRBD2	TRBV27	TRBJ2-3	NA	CASSLGGLAGERDTQYF	TGTGCCAGCAGTTTAGGGGGACTAGCGGGGGAACGGGATACGCAGTATTTT
TRBD2	TRBV4-1	TRBJ2-1	NA	CASSRGLAASSYNEQFF	TGCGCCAGCAGCCGGGGACTAGCGGCTAGCTCCTACAATGAGCAGTTCTTC
TRBD1	TRBV7-8	TRBJ1-5	few	CASSLASGGRQPQHF	TGTGCCAGCAGCTTAGCGTCAGGGGGGAGGCAGCCCCAGCATTTT
NA	TRBV7-9	TRBJ2-7	NA	CASSLGFGQYF	TGTGCCAGCAGCTTAGGGTTTGGGCAGTACTTC
NA	TRBV21-1	TRBJ2-7	few	CATFGYEQYF	TGTGCCACCTTCGGGTACGAGCAGTACTTC
NA	TRBV2	TRBJ2-1	NA	CASNRYNEQFF	TGTGCCAGCAACCGTTACAATGAGCAGTTCTTC
NA	TRBV29-1	TRBJ1-1	NA	CSVFVPAPYTEAFF	NA
NA	TRBV7-8	TRBJ1-5	few	CASSLGQGRVQPQHF	TGTGCCAGCAGCTTAGGCCAGGGGCGAGTCCAGCCCCAGCATTTT
TRBD1	TRBV7-2	TRBJ1-1	once	CASSLAFEGATSFF	TGTGCCAGCAGCTTAGCGTTTGAGGGGGCTACTTCTTTCTTT
NA	TRBV29-1	TRBJ1-3	NA	CSADTSGSGNTIYF	TGCAGCGCGGATACGTCCGGCTCTGGAAACACCATATATTTT
TRBD1	TRBV19	TRBJ1-5	NA	CATMLDRGGNQPQHF	TGTGCCACCATGCTGGACAGGGGCGGCAATCAGCCCCAGCATTTT
NA	TRBV2	TRBJ1-3	NA	CASSEDISGNTIYF	TGTGCCAGCAGTGAGGATATCTCTGGAAACACCATATATTTT
NA	TRBV5-4	TRBJ2-5	NA	CASSQGGAALNTETQYF	TGTGCCAGCAGCCAGGGGGGGGCGGCACTGAACACGGAGACCCAGTACTTC
NA	TRBV28	TRBJ2-7	NA	CASSKGVGFSYEQYF	TGTGCCAGCAGTAAAGGGGTAGGATTTTCCTACGAGCAGTACTTC
NA	TRBV2	TRBJ2-5	NA	CASSTRPDRGETQYF	TGTGCCAGCAGTACTAGACCGGACCGGGGGGAGACCCAGTACTTC
NA	TRBV6-6	TRBJ1-2	NA	CASSGNRNPNLGYTF	TGTGCCAGCAGTGGGAACAGGAACCCCAACTTGGGCTACACCTTC